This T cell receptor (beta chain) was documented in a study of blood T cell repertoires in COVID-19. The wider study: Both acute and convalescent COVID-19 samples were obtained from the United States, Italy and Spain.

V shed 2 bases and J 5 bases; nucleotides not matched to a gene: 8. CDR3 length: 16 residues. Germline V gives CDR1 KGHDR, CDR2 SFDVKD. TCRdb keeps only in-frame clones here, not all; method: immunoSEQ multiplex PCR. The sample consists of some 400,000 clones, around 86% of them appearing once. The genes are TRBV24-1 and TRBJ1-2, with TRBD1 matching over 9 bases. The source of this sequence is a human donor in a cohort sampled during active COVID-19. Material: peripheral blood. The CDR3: CATSDWRTGANYGYTF. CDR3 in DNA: TGTGCCACCAGTGATTGGAGGACAGGGGCAAATTATGGCTACACCTTC.